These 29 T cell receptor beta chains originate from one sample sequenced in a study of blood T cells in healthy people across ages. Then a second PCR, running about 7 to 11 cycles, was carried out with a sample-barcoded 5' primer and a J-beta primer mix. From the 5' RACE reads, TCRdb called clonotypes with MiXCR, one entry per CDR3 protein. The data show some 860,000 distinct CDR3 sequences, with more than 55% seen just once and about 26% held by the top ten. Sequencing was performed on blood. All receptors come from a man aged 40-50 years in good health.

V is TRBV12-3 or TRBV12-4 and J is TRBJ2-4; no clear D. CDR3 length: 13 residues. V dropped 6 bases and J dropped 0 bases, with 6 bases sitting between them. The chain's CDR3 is CASSDLAKNIQYF. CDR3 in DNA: TGTGCCAGCAGCGATCTAGCCAAAAACATTCAGTACTTC.

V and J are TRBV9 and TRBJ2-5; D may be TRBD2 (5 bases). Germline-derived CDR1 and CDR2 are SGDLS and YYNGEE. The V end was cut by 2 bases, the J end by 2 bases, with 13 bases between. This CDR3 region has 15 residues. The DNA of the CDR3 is TGTGCCAGCAGCGTCGGCCCCACGGGACAAGAGACCCAGTACTTC. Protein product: CASSVGPTGQETQYF.

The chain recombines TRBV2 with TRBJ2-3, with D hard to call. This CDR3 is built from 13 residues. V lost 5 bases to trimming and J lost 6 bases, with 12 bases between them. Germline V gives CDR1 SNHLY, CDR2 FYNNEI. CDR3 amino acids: CASSLNSVDTQYF. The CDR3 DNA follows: TGTGCCAGCAGTCTCAACTCCGTGGATACGCAGTATTTT.

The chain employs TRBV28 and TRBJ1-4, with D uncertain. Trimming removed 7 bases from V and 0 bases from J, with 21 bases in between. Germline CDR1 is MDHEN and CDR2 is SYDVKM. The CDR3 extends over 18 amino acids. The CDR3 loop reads CASKKRLANTATNEKLFF. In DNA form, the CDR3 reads TGTGCCAGCAAAAAGCGGTTGGCCAATACAGCAACTAATGAAAAACTGTTTTTT.

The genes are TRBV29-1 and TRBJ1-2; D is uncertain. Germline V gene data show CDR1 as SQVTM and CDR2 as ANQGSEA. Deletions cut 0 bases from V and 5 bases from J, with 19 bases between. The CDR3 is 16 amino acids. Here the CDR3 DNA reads TGCAGCGTTGAAGAATCTGCTGGGCCACGCCTTTATGGCTACACCTTC. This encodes CSVEESAGPRLYGYTF.

The CDR3 reads CASSKNSGEIHNEQFF. Here the CDR3 DNA reads TGTGCCAGCAGCAAGAATAGCGGGGAGATTCACAATGAGCAGTTCTTC. The J gene is TRBJ2-1, the V gene TRBV14; 8 nucleotides line up with TRBD2. V trimming: 5 bases; J trimming: 5 bases; junction bases outside the gene matches: 11. This CDR3 is built from 16 residues. The germline CDR1 and CDR2 sequences are SGHDN and FVKESK.

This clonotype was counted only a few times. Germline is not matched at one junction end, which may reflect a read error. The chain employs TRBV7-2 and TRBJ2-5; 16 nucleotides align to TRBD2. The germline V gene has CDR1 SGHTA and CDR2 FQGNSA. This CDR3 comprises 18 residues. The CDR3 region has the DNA TGTGCCAGCAGCTATGGGACTAGCGGGGGGGGGTACCAGGAGACCCAGTACTTC. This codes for CASSYGTSGGGYQETQYF.

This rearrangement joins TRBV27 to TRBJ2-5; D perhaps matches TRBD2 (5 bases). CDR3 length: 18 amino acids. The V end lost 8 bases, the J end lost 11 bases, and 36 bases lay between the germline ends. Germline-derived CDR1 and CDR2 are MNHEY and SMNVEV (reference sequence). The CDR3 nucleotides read TGTGCCAGCGCCCCAAAGGCAGTCTCGACCCTAGCCTACAATGAGCAGTACTTC. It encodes CASAPKAVSTLAYNEQYF.

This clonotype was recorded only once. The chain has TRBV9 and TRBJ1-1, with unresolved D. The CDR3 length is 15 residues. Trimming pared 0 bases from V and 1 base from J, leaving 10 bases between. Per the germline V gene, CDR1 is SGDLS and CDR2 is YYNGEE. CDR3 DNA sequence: TGTGCCAGCAGCGTAGCCGGTTCCCCGAACACTGAAGCTTTCTTT. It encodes CASSVAGSPNTEAFF. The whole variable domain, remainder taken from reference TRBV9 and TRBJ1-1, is DSGVTQTPKHLITATGQRVTLRCSPRSGDLSVYWYQQSLDQGLQFLIQYYNGEERAKGNILERFSAQQFPDLHSELNLSSLELGDSALYFCASSVAGSPNTEAFFGQGTRLTVV.

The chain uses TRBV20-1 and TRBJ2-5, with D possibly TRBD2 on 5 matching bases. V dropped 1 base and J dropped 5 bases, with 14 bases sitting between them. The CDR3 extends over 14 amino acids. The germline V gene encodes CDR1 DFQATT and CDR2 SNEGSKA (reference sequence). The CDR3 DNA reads TGCAGTGCTAGAGGTTCAGCCGGCGGGGAGACCCAGTACTTC. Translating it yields CSARGSAGGETQYF.

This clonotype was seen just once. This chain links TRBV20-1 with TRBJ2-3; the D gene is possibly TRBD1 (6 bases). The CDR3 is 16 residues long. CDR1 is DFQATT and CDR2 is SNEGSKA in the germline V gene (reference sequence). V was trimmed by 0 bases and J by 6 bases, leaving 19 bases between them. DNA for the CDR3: TGCAGTGCTAGAGATGGCGCAGGGGAATTGGTGGATACGCAGTATTTT. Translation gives CSARDGAGELVDTQYF.

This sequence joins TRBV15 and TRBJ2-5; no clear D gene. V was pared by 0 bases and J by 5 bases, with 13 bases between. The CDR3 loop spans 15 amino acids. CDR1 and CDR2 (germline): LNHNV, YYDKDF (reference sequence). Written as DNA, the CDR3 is TGTGCCACCAGCAGAGATTTGGGGTTTGACGAGACCCAGTACTTC. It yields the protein CATSRDLGFDETQYF.

The CDR3 sequence: CASIGDRVTDTQYF. CDR3 DNA: TGTGCCAGTATAGGGGACAGAGTCACAGATACGCAGTATTTT. The J gene is TRBJ2-3, the V gene TRBV25-1, with TRBD1 matching 7 bases. V lost 9 bases to trimming and J lost 2 bases; unmatched junction nucleotides: 8. This CDR3 region has 14 residues. The germline gives CDR1 MGHDK, CDR2 SYGVNS.

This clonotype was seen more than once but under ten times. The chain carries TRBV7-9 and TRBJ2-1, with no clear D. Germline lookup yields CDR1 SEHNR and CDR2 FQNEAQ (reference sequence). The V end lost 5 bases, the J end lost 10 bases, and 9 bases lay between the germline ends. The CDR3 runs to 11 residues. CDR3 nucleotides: TGTGCCAGCAGCGTGGCCGGCGAGCAGTTCTTC. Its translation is CASSVAGEQFF.

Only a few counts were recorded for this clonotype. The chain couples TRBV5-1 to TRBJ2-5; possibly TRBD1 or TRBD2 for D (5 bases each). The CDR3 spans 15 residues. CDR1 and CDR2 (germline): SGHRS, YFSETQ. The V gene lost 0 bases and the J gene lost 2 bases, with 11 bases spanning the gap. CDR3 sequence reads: CASSLGGTPQETQYF. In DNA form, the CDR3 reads TGCGCCAGCAGCTTGGGGGGGACGCCACAAGAGACCCAGTACTTC.

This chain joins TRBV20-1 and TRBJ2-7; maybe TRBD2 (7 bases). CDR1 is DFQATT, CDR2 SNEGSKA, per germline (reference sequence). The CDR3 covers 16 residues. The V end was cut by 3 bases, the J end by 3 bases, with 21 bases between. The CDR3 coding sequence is TGCAGTGCTAGGGGGATAGGCGTAGGGGGGGACTACGAGCAGTACTTC. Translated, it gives CSARGIGVGGDYEQYF.

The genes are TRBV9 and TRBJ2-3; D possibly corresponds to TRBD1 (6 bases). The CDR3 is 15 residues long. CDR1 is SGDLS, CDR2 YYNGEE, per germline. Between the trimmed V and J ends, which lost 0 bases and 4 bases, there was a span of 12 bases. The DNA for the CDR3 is TGTGCCAGCAGCGTAGCTCCCAGGGGTTCAGATACGCAGTATTTT. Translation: CASSVAPRGSDTQYF. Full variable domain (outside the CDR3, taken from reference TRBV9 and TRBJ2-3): DSGVTQTPKHLITATGQRVTLRCSPRSGDLSVYWYQQSLDQGLQFLIQYYNGEERAKGNILERFSAQQFPDLHSELNLSSLELGDSALYFCASSVAPRGSDTQYFGPGTRLTVL.

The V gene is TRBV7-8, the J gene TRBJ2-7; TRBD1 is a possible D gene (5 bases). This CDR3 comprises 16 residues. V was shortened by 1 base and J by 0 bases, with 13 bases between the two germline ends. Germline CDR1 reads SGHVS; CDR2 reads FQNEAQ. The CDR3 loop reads CASSLGGGSSSYEQYF. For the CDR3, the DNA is TGTGCCAGCAGCTTAGGGGGCGGCTCCAGCTCCTACGAGCAGTACTTC.

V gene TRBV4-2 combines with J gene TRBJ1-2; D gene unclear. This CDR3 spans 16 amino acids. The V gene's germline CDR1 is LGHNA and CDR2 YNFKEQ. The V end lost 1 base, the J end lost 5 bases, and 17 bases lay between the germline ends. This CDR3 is CASSQGQPAGRYGYTF. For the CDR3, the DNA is TGTGCCAGCAGCCAAGGGCAACCGGCCGGAAGATATGGCTACACCTTC.

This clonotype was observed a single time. In nucleotides, the CDR3 is TGCAGTGGGGCCTACACAGATACGCAGTATTTT. As protein: CSGAYTDTQYF. The J gene is TRBJ2-3, the V gene TRBV20-1; D not certain. Germline values: CDR1 DFQATT, CDR2 SNEGSKA (reference sequence). The CDR3 runs to 11 residues. Trimming took 7 bases from V and 2 from J, leaving 7 bases between them.

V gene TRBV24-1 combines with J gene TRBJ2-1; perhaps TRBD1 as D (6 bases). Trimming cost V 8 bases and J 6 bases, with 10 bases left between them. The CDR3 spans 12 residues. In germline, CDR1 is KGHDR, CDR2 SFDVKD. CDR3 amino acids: CATTTGSNEQFF. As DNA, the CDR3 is TGTGCCACCACTACAGGGTCCAATGAGCAGTTCTTC.

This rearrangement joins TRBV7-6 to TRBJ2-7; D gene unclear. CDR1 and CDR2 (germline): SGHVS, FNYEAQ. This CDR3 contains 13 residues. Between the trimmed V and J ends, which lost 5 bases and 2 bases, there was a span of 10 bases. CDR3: CASSPMSPYEQYF. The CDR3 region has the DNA TGTGCCAGCAGCCCCATGTCTCCCTACGAGCAGTACTTC. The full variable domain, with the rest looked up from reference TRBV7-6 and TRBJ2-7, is GAGVSQSPRYKVTKRGQDVALRCDPISGHVSLYWYRQALGQGPEFLTYFNYEAQQDKSGLPNDRFSAERPEGSISTLTIQRTEQRDSAMYRCASSPMSPYEQYFGPGTRLTVT.

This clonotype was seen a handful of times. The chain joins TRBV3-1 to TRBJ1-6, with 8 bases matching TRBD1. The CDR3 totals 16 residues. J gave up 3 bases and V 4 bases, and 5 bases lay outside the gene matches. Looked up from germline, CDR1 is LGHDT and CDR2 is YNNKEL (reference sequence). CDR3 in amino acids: CASSRAGGGYNSPLHF. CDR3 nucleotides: TGTGCCAGCAGCCGTGCAGGGGGCGGCTATAATTCACCCCTCCACTTT.

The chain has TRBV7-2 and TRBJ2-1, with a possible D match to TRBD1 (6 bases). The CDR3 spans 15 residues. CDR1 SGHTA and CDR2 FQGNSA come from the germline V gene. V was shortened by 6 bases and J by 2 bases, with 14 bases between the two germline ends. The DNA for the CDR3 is TGTGCCAGCAGAAACAGACAGGTCCCCTACAATGAGCAGTTCTTC. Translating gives CASRNRQVPYNEQFF.

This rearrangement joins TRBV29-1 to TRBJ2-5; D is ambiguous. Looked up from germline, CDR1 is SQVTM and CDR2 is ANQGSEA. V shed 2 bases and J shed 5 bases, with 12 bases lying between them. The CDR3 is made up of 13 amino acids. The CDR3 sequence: CSVESFSTETQYF. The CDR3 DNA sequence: TGCAGCGTTGAAAGTTTTAGCACTGAGACCCAGTACTTC.

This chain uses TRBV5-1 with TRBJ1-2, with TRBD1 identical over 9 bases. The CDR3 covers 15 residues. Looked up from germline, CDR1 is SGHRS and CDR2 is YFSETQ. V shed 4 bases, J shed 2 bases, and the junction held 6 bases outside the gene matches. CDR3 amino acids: CASSIGTGRNYGYTF. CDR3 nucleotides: TGCGCCAGCAGCATAGGGACAGGGAGGAACTATGGCTACACCTTC.

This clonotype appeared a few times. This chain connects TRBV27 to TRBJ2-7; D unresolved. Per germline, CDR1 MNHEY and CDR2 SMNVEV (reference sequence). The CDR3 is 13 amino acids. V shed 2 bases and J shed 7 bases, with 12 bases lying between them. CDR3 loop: CASSLNPIEEQYF. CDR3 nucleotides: TGTGCCAGCAGTTTAAACCCGATAGAGGAGCAGTACTTC.

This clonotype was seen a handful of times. Here the CDR3 DNA reads TGTGCCAGCAGTGCTGGGGACAGGGGGGGAAGTGAGCAGTTCTTC. Amino acids: CASSAGDRGGSEQFF. This rearrangement joins TRBV2 to TRBJ2-1, with 11 nucleotides matching TRBD1. The ends lost 4 bases at V and 9 bases at J; junction bases unmatched: 8. CDR1 is SNHLY, CDR2 FYNNEI, per germline. The CDR3 sequence is 15 residues long.

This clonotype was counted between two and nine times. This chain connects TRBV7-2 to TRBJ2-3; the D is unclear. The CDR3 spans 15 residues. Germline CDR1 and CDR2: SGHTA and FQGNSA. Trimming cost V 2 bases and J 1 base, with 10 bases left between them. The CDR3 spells CASSLSAWGTDTQYF. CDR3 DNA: TGTGCCAGCAGCTTATCGGCTTGGGGCACAGATACGCAGTATTTT.